The sequence of this T cell receptor beta chain was determined in a study of blood T cells in healthy people across ages. Study as a whole: With template switching, about one barcoded beta molecule was captured per two T cells. Study observations and caveats: Estimated diversity across one million T cells was deemed an underestimate. Age advanced and TCR beta diversity per million T cells fell, roughly linearly.

About this clonotype itself: The target antigen is unknown. A junction end diverges from the germline sequence, so it may reflect a read error.

It was with a sample-barcoded 5' primer and a J-beta primer mix that a second PCR of about 7 to 12 cycles was run. TCRdb reprocessed the 5' RACE reads via MiXCR and lists one record per CDR3 protein. The sample lists around 900,000 distinct CDR3 sequences, roughly 26% seen once, with around 16% in the top ten. The sequence was collected from a woman over 75 in good health. Source material: blood.

The CDR3 spells CSARVSGKRETQYF. DNA of the CDR3: TGCAGTGCCAGAGTATCGGGGAAGAGAGAGACCCAGTACTTC. The chain couples TRBV20-1 to TRBJ2-5; D is perhaps TRBD2 (5 bases). Germline V CDR1 and CDR2: DFQATT, SNEGSKA (reference sequence). This CDR3 spans 14 amino acids.